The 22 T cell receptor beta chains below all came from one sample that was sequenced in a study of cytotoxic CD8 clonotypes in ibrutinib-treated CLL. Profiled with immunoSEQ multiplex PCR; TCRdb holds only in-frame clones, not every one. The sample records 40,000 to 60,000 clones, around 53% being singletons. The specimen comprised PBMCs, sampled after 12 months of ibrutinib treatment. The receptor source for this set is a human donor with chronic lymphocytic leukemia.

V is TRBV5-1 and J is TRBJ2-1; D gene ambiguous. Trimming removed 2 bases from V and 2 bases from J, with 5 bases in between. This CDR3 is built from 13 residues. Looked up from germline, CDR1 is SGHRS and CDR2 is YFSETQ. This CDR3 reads CASSLHTYNEQFF. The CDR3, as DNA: TGCGCCAGCAGCTTACATACCTACAATGAGCAGTTCTTC.

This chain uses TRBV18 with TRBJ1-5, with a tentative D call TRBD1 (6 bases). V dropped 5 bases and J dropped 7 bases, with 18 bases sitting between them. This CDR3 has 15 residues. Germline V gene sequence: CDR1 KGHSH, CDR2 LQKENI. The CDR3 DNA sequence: TGTGCCAGCTCATCGGACAGCGGAACTAGGCAGCCCCAGCATTTT. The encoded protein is CASSSDSGTRQPQHF.

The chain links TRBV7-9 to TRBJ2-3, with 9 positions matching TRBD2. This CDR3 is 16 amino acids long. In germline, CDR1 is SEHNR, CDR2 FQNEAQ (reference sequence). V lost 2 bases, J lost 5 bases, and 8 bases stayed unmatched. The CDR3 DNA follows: TGTGCCAGCAGCTTAAATAGAGGCGGGAGGGGAGATACGCAGTATTTT. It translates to CASSLNRGGRGDTQYF.

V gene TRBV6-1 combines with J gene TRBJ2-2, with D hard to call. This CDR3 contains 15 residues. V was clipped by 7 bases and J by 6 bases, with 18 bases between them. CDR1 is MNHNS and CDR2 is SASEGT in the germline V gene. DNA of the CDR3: TGTGCCAGCAAATATGACCGTGCAAACGCCGGGGAGCTGTTTTTT. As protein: CASKYDRANAGELFF.

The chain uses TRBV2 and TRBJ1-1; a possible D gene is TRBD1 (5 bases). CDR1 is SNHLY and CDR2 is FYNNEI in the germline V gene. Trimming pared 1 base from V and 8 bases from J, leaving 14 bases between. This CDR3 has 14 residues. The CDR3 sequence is CASSEGVGLAEAFF. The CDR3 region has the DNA TGTGCCAGCAGTGAAGGTGTGGGGCTGGCCGAAGCTTTCTTT.

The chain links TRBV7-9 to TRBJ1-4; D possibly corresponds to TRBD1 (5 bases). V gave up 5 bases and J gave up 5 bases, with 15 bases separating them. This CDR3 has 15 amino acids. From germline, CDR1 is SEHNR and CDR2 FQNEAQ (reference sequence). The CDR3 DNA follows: TGTGCCAGCAGCCGGAGCCGGGACGCCAATGAAAAACTGTTTTTT. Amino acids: CASSRSRDANEKLFF.

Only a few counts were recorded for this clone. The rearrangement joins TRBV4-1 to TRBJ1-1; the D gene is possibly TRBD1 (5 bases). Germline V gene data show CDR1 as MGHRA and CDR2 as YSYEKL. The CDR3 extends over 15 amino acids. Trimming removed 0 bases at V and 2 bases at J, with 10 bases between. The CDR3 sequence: CASSQDPGHNTEAFF. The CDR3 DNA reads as TGCGCCAGCAGCCAAGATCCGGGGCACAACACTGAAGCTTTCTTT.

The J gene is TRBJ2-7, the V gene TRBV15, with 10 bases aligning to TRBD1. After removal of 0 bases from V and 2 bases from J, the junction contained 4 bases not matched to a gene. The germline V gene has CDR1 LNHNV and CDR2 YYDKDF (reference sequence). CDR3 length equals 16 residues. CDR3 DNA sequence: TGTGCCACCAGCAGAGATCCGGACAGGGGGACCTACGAGCAGTACTTC. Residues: CATSRDPDRGTYEQYF.

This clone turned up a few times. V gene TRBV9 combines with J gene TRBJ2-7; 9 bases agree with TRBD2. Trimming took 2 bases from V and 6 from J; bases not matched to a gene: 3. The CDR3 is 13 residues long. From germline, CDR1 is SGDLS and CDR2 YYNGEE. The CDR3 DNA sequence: TGTGCCAGCAGCGTTGGCGGGAGGGGCGAGCAGTACTTC. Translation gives CASSVGGRGEQYF.

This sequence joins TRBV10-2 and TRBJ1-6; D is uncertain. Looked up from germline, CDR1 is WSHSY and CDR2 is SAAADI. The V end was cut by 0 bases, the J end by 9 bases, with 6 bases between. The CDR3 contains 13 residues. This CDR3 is CASSESETSPLHF. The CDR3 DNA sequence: TGCGCCAGCAGTGAGTCGGAGACTTCACCCCTCCACTTT.

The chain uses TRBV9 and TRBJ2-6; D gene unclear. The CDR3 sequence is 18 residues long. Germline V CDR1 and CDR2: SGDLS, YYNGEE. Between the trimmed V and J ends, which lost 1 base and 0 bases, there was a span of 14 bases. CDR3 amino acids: CASSVIGFQDSGANVLTF. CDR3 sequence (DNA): TGTGCCAGCAGCGTAATTGGTTTTCAAGACTCTGGGGCCAACGTCCTGACTTTC.

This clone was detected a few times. The DNA of the CDR3 is TGTGCCACCAGCAGAGACCTAGCGGACAATACGCAGTATTTT. Its translation is CATSRDLADNTQYF. The V call is TRBV15, the J call TRBJ2-3; 7 positions agree with TRBD2. V lost 0 bases, J lost 7 bases, and 4 bases stayed unmatched. The CDR3 loop spans 14 amino acids. The germline gives CDR1 LNHNV, CDR2 YYDKDF (reference sequence).

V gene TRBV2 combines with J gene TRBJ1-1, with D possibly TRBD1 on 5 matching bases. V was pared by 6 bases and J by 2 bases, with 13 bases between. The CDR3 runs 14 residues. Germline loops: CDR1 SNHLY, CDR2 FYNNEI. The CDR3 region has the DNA TGTGCCAGCAGCAATAGGGACCTTAACACTGAAGCTTTCTTT. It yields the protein CASSNRDLNTEAFF.

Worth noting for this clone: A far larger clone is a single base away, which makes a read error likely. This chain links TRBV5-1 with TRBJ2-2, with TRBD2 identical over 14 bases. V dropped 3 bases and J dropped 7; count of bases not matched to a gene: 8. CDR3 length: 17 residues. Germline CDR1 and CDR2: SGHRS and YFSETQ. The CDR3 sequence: CASSYETSGRAYGELFF. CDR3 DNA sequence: TGCGCCAGCAGCTACGAGACTAGCGGGAGGGCCTACGGGGAGCTGTTTTTT.

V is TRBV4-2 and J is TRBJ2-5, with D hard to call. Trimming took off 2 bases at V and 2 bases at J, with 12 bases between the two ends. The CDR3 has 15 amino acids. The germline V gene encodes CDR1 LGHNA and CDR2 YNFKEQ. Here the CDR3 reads CASSQQWARQETQYF. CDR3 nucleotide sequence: TGTGCCAGCAGCCAACAATGGGCCCGTCAAGAGACCCAGTACTTC.

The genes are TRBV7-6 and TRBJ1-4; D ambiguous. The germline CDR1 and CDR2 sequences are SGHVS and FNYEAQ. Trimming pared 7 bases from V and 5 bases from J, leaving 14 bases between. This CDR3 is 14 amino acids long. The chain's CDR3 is CASTSNPLNEKLFF. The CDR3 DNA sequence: TGTGCCAGCACCTCTAATCCCCTCAATGAAAAACTGTTTTTT.

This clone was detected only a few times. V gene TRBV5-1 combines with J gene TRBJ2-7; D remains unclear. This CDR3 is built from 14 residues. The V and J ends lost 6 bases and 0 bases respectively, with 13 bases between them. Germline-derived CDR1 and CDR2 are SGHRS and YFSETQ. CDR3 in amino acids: CASTLQVSSYEQYF. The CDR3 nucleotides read TGCGCCAGCACCCTGCAGGTTAGCTCCTACGAGCAGTACTTC.

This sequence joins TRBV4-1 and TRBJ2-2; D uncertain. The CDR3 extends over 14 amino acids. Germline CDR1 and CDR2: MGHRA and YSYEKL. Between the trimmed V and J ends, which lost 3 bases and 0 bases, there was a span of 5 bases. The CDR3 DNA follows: TGCGCCAGCAGCCATGGGGCGAACACCGGGGAGCTGTTTTTT. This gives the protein CASSHGANTGELFF.

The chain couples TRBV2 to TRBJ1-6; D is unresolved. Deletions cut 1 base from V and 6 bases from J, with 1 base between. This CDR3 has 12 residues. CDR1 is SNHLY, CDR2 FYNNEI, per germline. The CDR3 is CASSEVNSPLHF. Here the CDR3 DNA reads TGTGCCAGCAGTGAAGTTAATTCACCCCTCCACTTT. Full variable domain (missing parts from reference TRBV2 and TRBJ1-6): EPEVTQTPSHQVTQMGQEVILRCVPISNHLYFYWYRQILGQKVEFLVSFYNNEISEKSEIFDDQFSVERPDGSNFTLKIRSTKLEDSAMYFCASSEVNSPLHFGNGTRLTVT.

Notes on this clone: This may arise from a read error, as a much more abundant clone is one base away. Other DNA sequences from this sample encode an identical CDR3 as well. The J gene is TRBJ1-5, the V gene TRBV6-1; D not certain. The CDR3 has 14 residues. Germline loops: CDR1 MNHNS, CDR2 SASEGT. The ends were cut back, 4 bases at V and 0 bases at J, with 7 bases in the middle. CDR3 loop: CASSGPYSNQPQHF. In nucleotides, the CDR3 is TGTGCCAGCAGTGGGCCTTATAGCAATCAGCCCCAGCATTTT.

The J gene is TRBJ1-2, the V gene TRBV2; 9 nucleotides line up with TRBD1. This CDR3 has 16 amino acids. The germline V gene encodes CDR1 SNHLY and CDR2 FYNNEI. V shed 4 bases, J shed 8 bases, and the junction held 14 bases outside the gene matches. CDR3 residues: CASSGRNAGQGPGYTF. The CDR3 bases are TGTGCCAGCAGTGGAAGGAATGCGGGACAGGGCCCCGGCTACACCTTC.

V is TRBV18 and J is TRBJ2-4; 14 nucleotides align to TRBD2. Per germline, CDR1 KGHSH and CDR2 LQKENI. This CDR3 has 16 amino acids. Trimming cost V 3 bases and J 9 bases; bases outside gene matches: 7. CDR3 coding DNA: TGTGCCAGCTCACCCTCGGGACTAGCGGGAGACGGCATTCAGTACTTC. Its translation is CASSPSGLAGDGIQYF.